This is a list of T cell receptor beta chains from one sample in a study of shared clonotypes between healthy human individuals. The protocol was immunoSEQ multiplex PCR, while the TCRdb copy is restricted to in-frame clones and leaves out a portion. The sample shows about 2 million clones, over 85% of them seen only once. What was sequenced was naive CD8+ T cells sorted from blood. These receptors originate from a man between 18 and 35 years old in good health. Both conserved end residues are part of each CDR3. The D gene is left open where the match is weak. Where a row states a size, it is once, few, many or the class of an expanded clone; other rows omit it.

.	15	TRBV27	TRBD1	TRBJ1-5	CASSSIPTGGQPQHF	TGTGCCAGCAGTTCAATTCCGACAGGGGGTCAGCCCCAGCATTTT
.	16	TRBV2	TRBD2	TRBJ2-4	CASNDLAEGIKNIQYF	TGTGCCAGCAATGACCTAGCGGAGGGGATTAAAAACATTCAGTACTTC
.	13	TRBV5-1	.	TRBJ1-1	CASSFGTNTEAFF	TGCGCCAGCAGCTTCGGGACAAACACTGAAGCTTTCTTT
few	14	TRBV19	.	TRBJ1-1	CASSYPSVNTEAFF	TGTGCCAGTAGTTACCCTTCGGTGAACACTGAAGCTTTCTTT
.	15	TRBV7-9	TRBD1	TRBJ1-4	CASSFPDRGDEKLFF	TGTGCCAGCAGCTTCCCGGACAGGGGGGATGAAAAACTGTTTTTT
.	11	TRBV7-3	.	TRBJ2-1	CASSEGNEQFF	TGTGCCAGCAGCGAGGGCAATGAGCAGTTCTTC
.	15	TRBV19	TRBD1	TRBJ2-3	CASSQGTGRGDTQYF	TGTGCCAGTAGTCAAGGGACAGGGAGAGGGGATACGCAGTATTTT
.	18	TRBV25-1	.	TRBJ2-5	CASSEYELGQATQETQYF	TGTGCCAGCAGTGAATATGAACTCGGGCAGGCAACTCAAGAGACCCAGTACTTC
.	16	TRBV4-1	TRBD2	TRBJ2-1	CASSPLLAGGWNEQFF	TGCGCCAGCAGCCCCCTTCTAGCGGGAGGATGGAATGAGCAGTTCTTC
.	14	TRBV7-6	.	TRBJ2-7	CASSLGSYTYEQYF	TGTGCCAGCAGCTTAGGCTCCTACACCTACGAGCAGTACTTC
.	15	TRBV6-1	TRBD2	TRBJ2-7	CASSDGLAGPYEQYF	TGTGCCAGCAGTGACGGCTTAGCGGGACCCTACGAGCAGTACTTC
.	13	TRBV4-1	.	TRBJ1-1	CASSQDIEAEAFF	TGCGCCAGCAGCCAAGATATTGAGGCTGAAGCTTTCTTT
.	15	TRBV4-3	.	TRBJ2-7	CASSQDRGRGPEQYF	TGCGCCAGCAGCCAAGATAGGGGCAGGGGCCCCGAGCAGTACTTC
.	15	TRBV28	.	TRBJ2-7	CASSFEGPSSYEQYF	TGTGCCAGCAGTTTTGAGGGGCCGAGCTCCTACGAGCAGTACTTC
.	13	TRBV27	.	TRBJ2-1	CASSWEYYNEQFF	TGTGCCAGCTCATGGGAATACTACAATGAGCAGTTCTTC
.	13	TRBV11-2	.	TRBJ2-7	CASSLLEGYEQYF	TGTGCCAGCAGCTTATTAGAGGGTTACGAGCAGTACTTC
.	16	TRBV27	TRBD1	TRBJ2-7	CASSSTTGTALYEQYF	TGTGCCAGCAGCTCCACCACCGGGACAGCCCTCTACGAGCAGTACTTC
.	15	TRBV6-5	.	TRBJ1-1	CASSYSKTGRAEAFF	TGTGCCAGCAGTTACTCGAAGACAGGAAGGGCTGAAGCTTTCTTT
.	13	TRBV7-9	.	TRBJ1-5	CASSQGVGQPQHF	TGTGCCAGCAGCCAAGGGGTTGGCCAGCCCCAGCATTTT
.	15	TRBV10-3	.	TRBJ2-3	CAIRVETPLPDTQYF	TGTGCCATCCGAGTTGAGACACCACTTCCAGATACGCAGTATTTT
.	12	TRBV28	.	TRBJ2-6	CASTTGANVLTF	TGTGCCAGCACAACTGGGGCCAACGTCCTGACTTTC
once	15	TRBV7-2	.	TRBJ1-4	CASSLSGPGYEKLFF	TGTGCCAGCAGCCTTAGCGGCCCAGGGTATGAAAAACTGTTTTTT
.	12	TRBV2	TRBD2	TRBJ2-7	CASRAGTTEQYF	TGTGCCAGCAGAGCCGGGACTACCGAGCAGTACTTC
.	15	TRBV9	TRBD1	TRBJ2-2	CASSNQGAYTGELFF	TGTGCCAGCAGCAACCAGGGGGCCTACACCGGGGAGCTGTTTTTT
.	15	TRBV27	.	TRBJ2-7	CASSPQWDIAAEQYF	TGTGCCAGCAGTCCCCAGTGGGATATCGCTGCCGAGCAGTACTTC
.	15	TRBV4-1	.	TRBJ1-6	CASSQAGVYNSPLHF	TGCGCCAGCAGCCAAGCGGGAGTCTATAATTCACCCCTCCACTTT
.	15	TRBV11-2	.	TRBJ2-1	CASRLVAGTYNEQFF	TGTGCCAGCAGACTAGTGGCAGGAACCTACAATGAGCAGTTCTTC
.	15	TRBV7-8	.	TRBJ2-7	CASSAVPGLSYEQYF	TGTGCCAGCAGCGCCGTGCCGGGGCTATCCTACGAGCAGTACTTC
.	14	TRBV9	.	TRBJ2-7	CASSVGGPSYEQYF	TGTGCCAGCAGCGTAGGCGGCCCTTCCTACGAGCAGTACTTC
.	15	TRBV11-2	.	TRBJ1-1	CASSALGPGNTEAFF	TGTGCCAGCAGCGCCCTAGGACCAGGGAACACTGAAGCTTTCTTT
.	15	TRBV7-3	TRBD2	TRBJ2-1	CASSISGGPYNEQFF	TGTGCCAGCAGCATTAGCGGGGGGCCATACAATGAGCAGTTCTTC
.	13	TRBV28	.	TRBJ1-5	CASTPLGNQPQHF	TGTGCCAGCACTCCCCTCGGCAATCAGCCCCAGCATTTT
.	11	TRBV6-5	.	TRBJ2-5	CASSYVETQYF	TGTGCCAGCAGTTACGTAGAGACCCAGTACTTC
.	14	TRBV27	.	TRBJ1-4	CASSSTGSNEKLFF	TGTGCCAGCAGTTCGACAGGTTCTAATGAAAAACTGTTTTTT
.	17	TRBV27	TRBD2	TRBJ2-7	CASSLSNILAGSYEQYF	TGTGCCAGCAGTTTATCGAACATACTAGCGGGAAGCTACGAGCAGTACTTC
.	16	TRBV5-4	TRBD2	TRBJ2-1	CASSPLSGSPGNEQFF	TGTGCCAGCAGCCCCCTTAGCGGGAGTCCGGGCAATGAGCAGTTCTTC
.	19	TRBV11-1	.	TRBJ2-6	CASSTIRSGRFDGANVLTF	TGTGCCAGCTCGACAATTAGGTCGGGTCGCTTTGATGGGGCCAACGTCCTGACTTTC
.	14	TRBV7-2	.	TRBJ2-1	CASSPTGLNNEQFF	TGTGCCAGCAGCCCGACGGGACTCAACAATGAGCAGTTCTTC
.	16	TRBV27	TRBD2	TRBJ2-1	CASSPLGYGGGQGQFF	TGTGCCAGCAGTCCCCTCGGGTACGGGGGGGGGCAGGGGCAGTTCTTC
.	16	TRBV29-1	TRBD2	TRBJ2-1	CSVLGLADSSYNEQFF	TGCAGCGTTCTGGGACTAGCAGACAGCTCCTACAATGAGCAGTTCTTC
.	14	TRBV7-9	TRBD1	TRBJ2-7	CASSPGQGNYEQYF	TGTGCCAGCAGCCCCGGACAGGGGAACTACGAGCAGTACTTC
.	11	TRBV27	.	TRBJ2-7	CASGVSYEQYF	TGTGCCAGCGGAGTTTCCTACGAGCAGTACTTC
.	14	TRBV7-9	TRBD2	TRBJ2-3	CASSWTSGVDTQYF	TGTGCCAGCAGCTGGACTAGCGGGGTAGATACGCAGTATTTT
.	16	TRBV7-3	TRBD2	TRBJ2-3	CASSSSGGGATDTQYF	TGTGCCAGCTCATCTAGTGGCGGGGGGGCCACAGATACGCAGTATTTT
.	12	TRBV5-1	.	TRBJ2-7	CASSWAGYEQYF	TGCGCCAGCAGCTGGGCCGGGTACGAGCAGTACTTC
.	15	TRBV11-2	TRBD1	TRBJ2-7	CASSLEPQGAYEQYF	TGTGCCAGCAGCTTAGAGCCCCAGGGGGCCTACGAGCAGTACTTC
.	14	TRBV27	.	TRBJ2-1	CASSLWASDNEQFF	TGTGCCAGCAGTTTATGGGCCTCCGACAATGAGCAGTTCTTC
.	15	TRBV9	.	TRBJ2-2	CASSVAGDLTGELFF	TGTGCCAGCAGCGTAGCAGGGGACCTCACCGGGGAGCTGTTTTTT
.	13	TRBV27	.	TRBJ2-7	CASSLGRTYEQYF	TGTGCCAGCAGTTTAGGCAGAACCTACGAGCAGTACTTC
once	14	TRBV4-1	TRBD2	TRBJ2-3	CASRRAGGTDTQYF	TGCGCCAGTCGCCGGGCGGGGGGCACAGATACGCAGTATTTT
.	12	TRBV15	TRBD2	TRBJ2-4	CAIAGERNIQYF	TGTGCAATCGCGGGGGAAAGGAACATTCAGTACTTC
.	14	TRBV6-5	.	TRBJ2-5	CASSYGTAGETQYF	TGTGCCAGCAGTTACGGGACAGCGGGCGAGACCCAGTACTTC